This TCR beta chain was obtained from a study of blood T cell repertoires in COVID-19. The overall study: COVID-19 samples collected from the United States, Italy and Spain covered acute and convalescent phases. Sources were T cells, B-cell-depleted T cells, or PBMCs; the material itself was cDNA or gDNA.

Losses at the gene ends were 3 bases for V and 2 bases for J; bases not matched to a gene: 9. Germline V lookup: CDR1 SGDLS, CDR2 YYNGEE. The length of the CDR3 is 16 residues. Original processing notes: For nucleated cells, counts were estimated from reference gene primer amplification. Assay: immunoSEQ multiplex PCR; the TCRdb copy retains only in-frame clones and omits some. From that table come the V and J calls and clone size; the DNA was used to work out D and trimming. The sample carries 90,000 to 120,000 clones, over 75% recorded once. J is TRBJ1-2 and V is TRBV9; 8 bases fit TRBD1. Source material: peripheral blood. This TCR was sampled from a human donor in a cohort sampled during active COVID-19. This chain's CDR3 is CASSARTGIANYGYTF. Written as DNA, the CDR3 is TGTGCCAGCAGCGCCCGGACAGGGATTGCGAACTATGGCTACACCTTC.